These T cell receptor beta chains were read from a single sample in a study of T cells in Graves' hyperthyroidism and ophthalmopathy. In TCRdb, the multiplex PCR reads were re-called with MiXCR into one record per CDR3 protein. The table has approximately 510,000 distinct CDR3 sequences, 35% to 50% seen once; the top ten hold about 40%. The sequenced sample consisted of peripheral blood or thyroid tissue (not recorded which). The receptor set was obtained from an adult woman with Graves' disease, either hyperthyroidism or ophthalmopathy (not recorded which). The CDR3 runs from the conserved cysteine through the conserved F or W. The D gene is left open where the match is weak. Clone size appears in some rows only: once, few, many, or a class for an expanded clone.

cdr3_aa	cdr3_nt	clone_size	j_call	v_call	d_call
CASTMGGAGGSLGYEQYF	TGTGCCAGCACCATGGGGGGAGCGGGAGGGTCCCTGGGGTACGAGCAGTACTTC	NA	TRBJ2-7	TRBV7-9	TRBD2
CASTLRDYSSGANVLTF	TGTGCCAGCACCTTACGGGACTACAGCTCTGGGGCCAACGTCCTGACTTTC	few	TRBJ2-6	TRBV6-5	TRBD2
CASRQQGAGETQYF	TGTGCCAGCAGACAACAGGGGGCGGGGGAGACCCAGTACTTC	few	TRBJ2-5	TRBV7-9	TRBD1
CSVRSLSSPLHF	TGCAGTGTTAGATCGTTGAGTTCACCCCTCCACTTT	few	TRBJ1-6	TRBV20-1	NA
CASSPTNSYNSPLHF	TGTGCCAGCAGCCCTACAAACTCCTATAATTCACCCCTCCACTTT	few	TRBJ1-6	TRBV7-2	NA
CASSEALRDRNYGYTF	TGTGCCAGCAGTGAAGCGCTTCGAGACAGGAACTATGGCTACACCTTC	many	TRBJ1-2	TRBV2	NA
CSLGTGGGGELFF	TGCAGCCTCGGGACAGGGGGCGGCGGGGAGCTGTTTTTT	once	TRBJ2-2	TRBV29-1	TRBD1
CSATLTGASYNSPLHF	TGCAGTGCGACCTTGACAGGGGCTTCCTATAATTCACCCCTCCACTTT	NA	TRBJ1-6	TRBV20-1	TRBD1
CAISPDLPNTEAFF	TGTGCCATCAGCCCGGACCTCCCGAACACTGAAGCTTTCTTT	NA	TRBJ1-1	TRBV10-3	NA
CASSSLAGPLWEQYF	TGTGCCAGCAGCTCTTTGGCGGGACCCCTCTGGGAGCAGTACTTC	NA	TRBJ2-7	TRBV11-2	NA
CASSPTDSQETQYF	TGTGCCAGCAGCCCGACAGATTCCCAAGAGACCCAGTACTTC	once	TRBJ2-5	TRBV7-2	NA
CASSFGGQVQETQYF	TGTGCCAGCAGTTTCGGCGGACAGGTTCAAGAGACCCAGTACTTC	NA	TRBJ2-5	TRBV2	TRBD1
CSASSGTSGGDGYTF	TGCAGTGCTAGTAGTGGGACTAGCGGGGGCGATGGCTACACCTTC	NA	TRBJ1-2	TRBV20-1	NA
CSTEAGGGVVSSYNEQFF	TGCAGCACCGAGGCTGGTGGGGGGGTAGTGAGCTCCTACAATGAGCAGTTCTTC	NA	TRBJ2-1	TRBV29-1	TRBD2
CASSEITGELFF	TGTGCCAGCAGCGAAATCACCGGGGAGCTGTTTTTT	NA	TRBJ2-2	TRBV10-3	NA
CASRFGQSYNSPLHF	TGTGCCAGCAGATTTGGACAGAGCTATAATTCACCCCTCCACTTT	many	TRBJ1-6	TRBV6-5	NA
CSARLGVEEKLFF	TGCAGTGCTAGACTCGGGGTTGAAGAAAAACTGTTTTTT	NA	TRBJ1-4	TRBV20-1	NA